These T cell receptor beta chains were read from a single sample in a study of OX40 agonist ivuxolimab in advanced cancers. Sequencing used immunoSEQ multiplex PCR; TCRdb keeps in-frame clones, though not all of them. The sample has approximately 120,000 clones; 80% to 95% are singletons. The sample was CD4+ or CD8+ T cells sorted from blood, taken in a trial of the OX40 agonist ivuxolimab. These TCRs come from an adult with an advanced solid tumor such as melanoma, head and neck, liver or kidney cancer. Both conserved end residues are part of each CDR3. Each record gives: J gene, clone size, V gene, CDR3 length, D gene, CDR3 DNA, CDR3 protein. The D gene is left open where the match is weak. Rows give clone size only sometimes, using once, few, many, or a class for an expanded clone.

j_call: TRBJ2-2; clone_size: .; v_call: TRBV27; cdr3_length: 14; d_call: TRBD2; cdr3_nt: TGTGCCGGGGGTAGCGGGAGTCCCCCCGGGGAGCTGTTTTTT; cdr3_aa: CAGGSGSPPGELFF
j_call: TRBJ2-7; clone_size: .; v_call: TRBV6-6; cdr3_length: 15; d_call: .; cdr3_nt: TGTGCCAGCAGTTACTCGGGGCGGCTTGGATACGAGCAGTACTTC; cdr3_aa: CASSYSGRLGYEQYF
j_call: TRBJ2-1; clone_size: .; v_call: TRBV28; cdr3_length: 12; d_call: .; cdr3_nt: TGTGCCAGCAGTTTAAGCTACAATGAGCAGTTCTTC; cdr3_aa: CASSLSYNEQFF
j_call: TRBJ2-1; clone_size: .; v_call: TRBV7-3; cdr3_length: 14; d_call: .; cdr3_nt: TGTGCCAGCAGCCCCCGGGATGCCTACAATGAGCAGTTCTTC; cdr3_aa: CASSPRDAYNEQFF
j_call: TRBJ2-4; clone_size: .; v_call: TRBV10-3; cdr3_length: 15; d_call: .; cdr3_nt: TGTGCCATCAGTGAGGACTGGGCAGCCAAAAACATTCAGTACTTC; cdr3_aa: CAISEDWAAKNIQYF
j_call: TRBJ2-1; clone_size: .; v_call: TRBV28; cdr3_length: 12; d_call: .; cdr3_nt: TGTGCCAGCAGTCTAGAGGATGCTGAGCAGTTCTTC; cdr3_aa: CASSLEDAEQFF
j_call: TRBJ2-3; clone_size: .; v_call: TRBV5-1; cdr3_length: 16; d_call: TRBD1; cdr3_nt: TGCGCCAGCAGCGCCGGACAGGGGGCTAGCACAGATACGCAGTATTTT; cdr3_aa: CASSAGQGASTDTQYF
j_call: TRBJ2-2; clone_size: .; v_call: TRBV28; cdr3_length: 16; d_call: TRBD1; cdr3_nt: TGTGCCAGCAGTTTACCAGGACAGGAGTACACCGGGGAGCTGTTTTTT; cdr3_aa: CASSLPGQEYTGELFF
j_call: TRBJ2-1; clone_size: .; v_call: TRBV12-5; cdr3_length: 17; d_call: TRBD2; cdr3_nt: TGTGCTAGTGGTTTGGTACGATCGGGAGGGGGGGACAATGAGCAGTTCTTC; cdr3_aa: CASGLVRSGGGDNEQFF
j_call: TRBJ2-7; clone_size: .; v_call: TRBV7-2; cdr3_length: 13; d_call: .; cdr3_nt: TGTGCCAGCAGCTTCTCCGAGACCTACGAGCAGTACTTC; cdr3_aa: CASSFSETYEQYF
j_call: TRBJ2-1; clone_size: .; v_call: TRBV27; cdr3_length: 12; d_call: .; cdr3_nt: TGTGCCAGCATGGGCCTAGCGTATGAGCAGTTCTTC; cdr3_aa: CASMGLAYEQFF
j_call: TRBJ2-5; clone_size: .; v_call: TRBV19; cdr3_length: 11; d_call: .; cdr3_nt: TGTGCCAGTAGCAAGGAAGAGACCCAGTACTTC; cdr3_aa: CASSKEETQYF
j_call: TRBJ1-5; clone_size: .; v_call: TRBV21-1; cdr3_length: 19; d_call: .; cdr3_nt: TGTGCCAGCAGCCGGCCCTCCCCGAACAGGGGGAGGAGCAATCAGCCCCAGCATTTT; cdr3_aa: CASSRPSPNRGRSNQPQHF
j_call: TRBJ1-5; clone_size: .; v_call: TRBV7-2; cdr3_length: 15; d_call: .; cdr3_nt: TGTGCCAGCAGCTTAGCACAGGGCTCCAATCAGCCCCAGCATTTT; cdr3_aa: CASSLAQGSNQPQHF
j_call: TRBJ1-1; clone_size: .; v_call: TRBV5-4; cdr3_length: 14; d_call: TRBD1; cdr3_nt: TGTGCCAGCAGCAATCGACAGGGAGGGGATGAAGCTTTCTTT; cdr3_aa: CASSNRQGGDEAFF
j_call: TRBJ2-2; clone_size: .; v_call: TRBV7-2; cdr3_length: 13; d_call: .; cdr3_nt: TGTGCCAGCAGCTTATTGGGGGGCGGGGAGCTGTTTTTT; cdr3_aa: CASSLLGGGELFF
j_call: TRBJ2-2; clone_size: .; v_call: TRBV6-1; cdr3_length: 15; d_call: .; cdr3_nt: TGTGCCAGCGTTCGAACGGCGGGGTACACCGGGGAGCTGTTTTTT; cdr3_aa: CASVRTAGYTGELFF
j_call: TRBJ2-1; clone_size: once; v_call: TRBV20-1; cdr3_length: 11; d_call: .; cdr3_nt: TGCAGCGCCGGACACGTGGGCGAGCAGTTCTTC; cdr3_aa: CSAGHVGEQFF
j_call: TRBJ2-3; clone_size: .; v_call: TRBV6-6; cdr3_length: 15; d_call: .; cdr3_nt: TGTGCCAGCAGTTACGTAGCGACTAGCACAGATACGCAGTATTTT; cdr3_aa: CASSYVATSTDTQYF
j_call: TRBJ2-6; clone_size: .; v_call: TRBV5-1; cdr3_length: 16; d_call: .; cdr3_nt: TGCGCCAGCAGCTTGGGCAGGTCCCTCGGGGCCAACGTCCTGACTTTC; cdr3_aa: CASSLGRSLGANVLTF
j_call: TRBJ1-3; clone_size: .; v_call: TRBV6-5; cdr3_length: 15; d_call: TRBD1; cdr3_nt: TGTGCCAGCAGTCTCCGGGACAGCTCTGGAAACACCATATATTTT; cdr3_aa: CASSLRDSSGNTIYF
j_call: TRBJ1-5; clone_size: .; v_call: TRBV5-8; cdr3_length: 12; d_call: .; cdr3_nt: TGTGCCAGCAGCTTGGATACAGCAACCCAGCATTTT; cdr3_aa: CASSLDTATQHF
j_call: TRBJ1-1; clone_size: .; v_call: TRBV28; cdr3_length: 16; d_call: .; cdr3_nt: TGTGCCAGCAGTCCCCGAAGGCTGACAGGGAACACTGAAGCTTTCTTT; cdr3_aa: CASSPRRLTGNTEAFF